Listed here are 25 T cell receptor beta chains from one sample, sequenced in a study of shared clonotypes between healthy human individuals (dated by TCRdb to between 2020 and 2021). The library came from the immunoSEQ multiplex PCR assay. Sourced from immuneACCESS, this table was stored by TCRdb with only in-frame sequences that have V and J called. A share of the clones is absent; for the studies checked, an unresolved V gene accounts for under half, and the remainder has no known explanation. This sample has 600,000 to 750,000 clones in its table, and around 77% of those were observed once. The ten largest clones capture under 2% of the sample. Sequenced input: memory CD4+ T cells sorted from blood. Per the publication, the cell subset or site label means: CD45RA-negative fraction. The receptors were sampled from a woman between 25 and 40 years old in good health.

This rearrangement joins TRBV29-1 to TRBJ2-2, with D possibly matching TRBD1 (5 bases). CDR1 is SQVTM, CDR2 ANQGSEA, per germline. CDR3 length equals 15 residues. V dropped 4 bases and J dropped 1 base, with 13 bases sitting between them. The CDR3 loop is CSVVKGSRNTGELFF. The CDR3 DNA is TGCAGCGTTGTTAAGGGGTCACGGAACACCGGGGAGCTGTTTTTT.

V is TRBV27 and J is TRBJ2-2; possibly TRBD2 for D (6 bases). CDR1 and CDR2 (germline): MNHEY, SMNVEV (reference sequence). CDR3 length: 14 residues. Between the trimmed V and J ends, which lost 3 bases and 5 bases, there was a span of 10 bases. CDR3 DNA sequence: TGTGCCAGCAGTTTCGGGGGTACGACCGGGGAGCTGTTTTTT. Protein product: CASSFGGTTGELFF.

This chain uses TRBV25-1 with TRBJ2-6; no clear D gene. Germline CDR1 is MGHDK and CDR2 is SYGVNS. The CDR3 extends over 15 amino acids. V lost 2 bases, J lost 0 bases, and 5 bases lay in between. The CDR3 reads CASSEAASGANVLTF. The CDR3 bases are TGTGCCAGCAGTGAAGCGGCCTCTGGGGCCAACGTCCTGACTTTC.

The chain combines TRBV7-6 with TRBJ1-1; the D is unclear. Germline values: CDR1 SGHVS, CDR2 FNYEAQ. V lost 2 bases and J lost 8, with 24 bases in between. The CDR3 sequence is 17 residues long. The CDR3 nucleotides are TGTGCCAGCAGCTTAACCGGTCCCCCAACCGCTACCGTCGAAGCTTTCTTT. Its translation is CASSLTGPPTATVEAFF.

The rearrangement links TRBV7-2 to TRBJ1-1, with D possibly TRBD1 on 6 matching bases. Between the trimmed V and J ends, which lost 5 bases and 1 base, there was a span of 14 bases. The CDR3 extends over 15 amino acids. The germline gives CDR1 SGHTA, CDR2 FQGNSA. For the CDR3, the DNA is TGTGCCAGCAGCCCGCCCTCGACAGGGAACACTGAAGCTTTCTTT. Translating it yields CASSPPSTGNTEAFF.

This clone was counted between two and nine times. This chain uses TRBV4-2 with TRBJ1-5; D perhaps matches TRBD1 (6 bases). Germline values: CDR1 LGHNA, CDR2 YNFKEQ. Trimming removed 5 bases at V and 5 bases at J, with 13 bases between. The CDR3 sequence is 14 residues long. CDR3 bases: TGTGCCAGCAGCAGCGAGGGGGAACATCAGCCCCAGCATTTT. The encoded protein is CASSSEGEHQPQHF.

The chain links TRBV7-9 to TRBJ1-4, with 9 bases identical to TRBD1. CDR3 length: 15 residues. With 11 bases clipped from V and 6 bases from J, the junction kept 13 bases outside the gene matches. The V gene's germline CDR1 is SEHNR and CDR2 FQNEAQ (reference sequence). The CDR3 nucleotides are TGTGCCCTCGGGACAGGGAATCTCGGGGATGAAAAACTGTTTTTT. This gives the protein CALGTGNLGDEKLFF.

The DNA of the CDR3 is TGTGCCAGAAGCTCTCCCGTACTAGCGGGAGTGAGGAAAGAAGAGACCCAGTACTTC. This translates into CARSSPVLAGVRKEETQYF. The chain uses TRBV5-3 and TRBJ2-5; 11 bases are shared with TRBD2. TRBV5-3 is sorted into the ORF group, with uncertain function. CDR3 length: 19 amino acids. V lost 3 bases to trimming and J lost 3 bases; unmatched junction nucleotides: 16.

V is TRBV6-6 and J is TRBJ2-1; no reliable D call. The CDR3 runs to 14 residues. Germline values: CDR1 MNHNY, CDR2 SVGAGI (reference sequence). V was pared by 0 bases and J by 5 bases, with 8 bases between. CDR3: CASSYSELHNEQFF. CDR3 coding DNA: TGTGCCAGCAGTTACTCTGAGCTCCACAATGAGCAGTTCTTC.

A note on this clone: Other DNA sequences in this specimen translate into the identical CDR3. V is TRBV19 and J is TRBJ1-5; D gene ambiguous. V was trimmed by 3 bases and J by 6 bases, leaving 9 bases between them. CDR1 and CDR2 (germline): LNHDA, SQIVND (reference sequence). This CDR3 spans 13 amino acids. Written as DNA, the CDR3 is TGTGCCAGTAGTATCGGCCTCGGTCAGCCCCAGCATTTT. This codes for CASSIGLGQPQHF.

This chain uses TRBV5-1 with TRBJ2-2; 10 bases fit TRBD1. Germline-derived CDR1 and CDR2 are SGHRS and YFSETQ. This CDR3 is built from 16 residues. The V gene end was trimmed by 2 bases and the J gene end by 3 bases; junction bases not matched to a gene: 4. The DNA for the CDR3 is TGCGCCAGCAGCTTCCGGGACAGGGGCGACACCGGGGAGCTGTTTTTT. Its protein is CASSFRDRGDTGELFF. Filled out from reference TRBV5-1 and TRBJ2-2, the complete variable domain reads KAGVTQTPRYLIKTRGQQVTLSCSPISGHRSVSWYQQTPGQGLQFLFEYFSETQRNKGNFPGRFSGRQFSNSRSEMNVSTLELGDSALYLCASSFRDRGDTGELFFGEGSRLTVL.

CDR3 in DNA: TGTGCCAGCAGCTTAGAAGGGGGTCAGCCCCAGCATTTT. It encodes CASSLEGGQPQHF. The rearrangement joins TRBV7-8 to TRBJ1-5; tentatively, D is TRBD1 (6 bases). The germline gives CDR1 SGHVS, CDR2 FQNEAQ. The length of the CDR3 is 13 residues. Trimming took off 1 base at V and 6 bases at J, with 7 bases between the two ends.

The table lists this clone with a few counts. This chain joins TRBV28 and TRBJ1-2; 9 nucleotides line up with TRBD1. J gave up 5 bases and V 5 bases, and 12 bases lay outside the gene matches. From germline, CDR1 is MDHEN and CDR2 SYDVKM. There are 16 residues in the CDR3. CDR3 coding DNA: TGTGCCAGCAGTCCGCTGGGGACAGGGAAAAATTATGGCTACACCTTC. Protein: CASSPLGTGKNYGYTF.

The chain has TRBV2 and TRBJ2-6; possibly TRBD1 or TRBD2 for D (5 bases each). Per germline, CDR1 SNHLY and CDR2 FYNNEI. CDR3 length: 15 residues. With 9 bases removed from V and 4 bases from J, the gap between germline ends came to 16 bases. CDR3 in DNA: TGTGCCAGTGGGGACGGTAGGGACGGGGCCAACGTCCTGACTTTC. Protein: CASGDGRDGANVLTF.

This clone was counted only a few times. Other DNA sequences of this sample code for an identical CDR3. This chain joins TRBV19 and TRBJ2-7; D unclear. V gave up 5 bases and J gave up 4 bases, with 6 bases separating them. The CDR3 spans 11 residues. Germline V gene lookup returns CDR1 LNHDA and CDR2 SQIVND (reference sequence). The CDR3 region has the DNA TGTGCCAGTAGTTGGAATTACGAGCAGTACTTC. Its translation: CASSWNYEQYF. Using reference TRBV19 and TRBJ2-7 for the parts outside the CDR3, the full variable domain is DGGITQSPKYLFRKEGQNVTLSCEQNLNHDAMYWYRQDPGQGLRLIYYSQIVNDFQKGDIAEGYSVSREKKESFPLTVTSAQKNPTAFYLCASSWNYEQYFGPGTRLTVT.

The chain uses TRBV7-3 and TRBJ1-5; no definite D call. V lost 7 bases and J 5 bases, leaving 18 bases between the germline ends. This CDR3 is 15 amino acids long. CDR1 and CDR2 from the germline V gene are SGHTA and FQGTGA. CDR3 nucleotide sequence: TGTGCCAGCAACAATACCGGGAGGTTCGATCAGCCCCAGCATTTT. It is translated as CASNNTGRFDQPQHF.

The table lists this clone with a few counts. The J gene is TRBJ2-7, the V gene TRBV7-9, with 7 bases matching TRBD1. J lost 6 bases, V lost 5 bases, and 10 bases had no gene match. Looked up from germline, CDR1 is SEHNR and CDR2 is FQNEAQ (reference sequence). This CDR3 is built from 14 residues. The CDR3 region is CASSRRQGPLEQYF. In nucleotides, the CDR3 is TGTGCCAGCAGCAGACGACAGGGCCCTCTCGAGCAGTACTTC.

The gene calls are TRBV5-4 and TRBJ2-5, with 10 nucleotides matching TRBD2. The ends lost 4 bases at V and 1 base at J; junction bases unmatched: 7. The CDR3 covers 16 residues. Germline V gene lookup returns CDR1 SGHNT and CDR2 YYREEE (reference sequence). Written as DNA, the CDR3 is TGTGCCAGCAGCAGATTTAGCGGGAGGCTCCAAGAGACCCAGTACTTC. Its protein is CASSRFSGRLQETQYF.

The chain is built from TRBV28 and TRBJ1-3; 9 positions match TRBD1. V shed 6 bases, J shed 4 bases, and the junction held 7 bases outside the gene matches. The CDR3 consists of 15 residues. The germline V gene has CDR1 MDHEN and CDR2 SYDVKM. For the CDR3, the DNA is TGTGCCAGCAGACAAGGGACAGGGCGAGGAAACACCATATATTTT. It encodes CASRQGTGRGNTIYF.

This clone was observed many times. Other DNA sequences within the sample encode an identical CDR3. CDR3 amino acids: CASSLDGTGRYEAFF. The CDR3 nucleotides read TGTGCCAGCAGCTTAGATGGGACAGGACGTTATGAAGCTTTCTTT. The chain employs TRBV11-2 and TRBJ1-1; 8 nucleotides align to TRBD1. The CDR3 covers 15 residues. The V gene's germline CDR1 is SGHAT and CDR2 FQNNGV. J was trimmed by 7 bases and V by 0 bases; bases with no gene match: 7.

This chain connects TRBV4-1 to TRBJ2-1; 10 bases map to TRBD2. Looked up from germline, CDR1 is MGHRA and CDR2 is YSYEKL. There are 17 residues in the CDR3. Losses at the gene ends were 1 base for V and 8 bases for J; bases not matched to a gene: 11. The CDR3 DNA sequence: TGCGCCAGCAGCCAAGGGGGGCTAGCGGGAGCTTATCATGAGCAGTTCTTC. It is translated as CASSQGGLAGAYHEQFF.

This clone was picked up many times. Distinct nucleotide sequences in the sample also encode this CDR3. DNA for the CDR3: TGTGCCAGCAGCCCCAGCAGCGGAAGCTCCTACGAGCAGTACTTC. This gives the protein CASSPSSGSSYEQYF. This chain links TRBV5-6 with TRBJ2-7; possible D gene TRBD2, 5 bases. CDR1 SGHDT and CDR2 YYEEEE come from the germline V gene. V shed 4 bases and J shed 0 bases, with 14 bases lying between them. The CDR3 consists of 15 residues.

V gene TRBV19 combines with J gene TRBJ2-1; 8 bases agree with TRBD2. V trimming: 0 bases; J trimming: 9 bases; junction bases outside the gene matches: 4. Germline V gene lookup returns CDR1 LNHDA and CDR2 SQIVND (reference sequence). The CDR3 totals 14 residues. The CDR3 coding sequence is TGTGCCAGTAGTATAGATGGGACTAGTTTTGAGCAGTTCTTC. Protein sequence: CASSIDGTSFEQFF.

This clone was recorded at least ten times. The chain's CDR3 is CASSRGSSQETQYF. CDR3 nucleotides: TGCGCCAGCAGCCGGGGATCCTCTCAAGAGACCCAGTACTTC. The chain has TRBV5-1 and TRBJ2-5; TRBD2 might be the D (5 bases). From germline, CDR1 is SGHRS and CDR2 YFSETQ. Deletions cut 4 bases from V and 2 bases from J, with 12 bases between. This CDR3 has 14 residues.

This chain uses TRBV7-9 with TRBJ2-1, with 10 positions matching TRBD2. This CDR3 has 15 amino acids. The V segment lost 1 base and the J segment 7 bases; nucleotides outside the gene matches: 4. Germline lookup yields CDR1 SEHNR and CDR2 FQNEAQ (reference sequence). Written as DNA, the CDR3 is TGTGCCAGCAGCTTAGGGGCTAGCGGGAGTAATGAGCAGTTCTTC. It codes for CASSLGASGSNEQFF.